These T cell receptor beta chains were read from a single sample in a study of blood T cell repertoires in COVID-19. Profiling relied on immunoSEQ multiplex PCR, and the TCRdb table lists in-frame clones only, not all of them. Among fewer than 400,000 clones listed, roughly 89% were seen once. Sequences were obtained from PBMCs or T cells enriched from blood (not recorded which). These TCRs come from a woman between 50 and 59 years old who had recovered from COVID-19. CDR3s include the opening cysteine and the closing phenylalanine or tryptophan. Each record gives: clone size, J gene, V gene, D gene, CDR3 protein, CDR3 DNA. D genes are given only for firm matches. Expanded clones get a size class; other rows say once, few or many, or leave the size out.

-,TRBJ2-7,TRBV24-1,TRBD1,CATSDSGTGGGYEQYF,TGTGCCACCAGTGATTCCGGGACAGGGGGTGGCTACGAGCAGTACTTC
-,TRBJ1-6,TRBV27,-,CASSSRQSSYNSPLHF,TGTGCCAGCAGTTCCCGCCAGTCGTCCTATAATTCACCCCTCCACTTT
-,TRBJ2-3,TRBV4-2,TRBD1,CASSQEVQRRDRITTDTQYF,TGTGCCAGCAGCCAAGAAGTACAACGTCGGGACAGGATAACCACAGATACGCAGTATTTT
-,TRBJ1-1,TRBV5-4,-,CASSSPLGAAHTEAFF,TGTGCCAGCAGTTCGCCCCTGGGGGCAGCTCACACTGAAGCTTTCTTT
-,TRBJ1-1,TRBV18,-,CASSPLGRPWTEAFF,TGTGCCAGCTCACCGTTGGGGAGGCCCTGGACTGAAGCTTTCTTT
-,TRBJ1-4,TRBV19,-,CASSRGLNFNNEKLFF,TGTGCCAGTAGTAGAGGACTGAACTTCAATAATGAAAAACTGTTTTTT
-,TRBJ1-1,TRBV13,-,CASSYGQIKAFF,TGTGCCAGCAGCTACGGACAGATTAAAGCTTTCTTT
-,TRBJ2-7,TRBV18,TRBD2,CASSRTSSYEQYF,TGTGCCAGCTCGCGGACTAGCTCCTACGAGCAGTACTTC
-,TRBJ2-2,TRBV2,-,CASRGTRTVTGELFF,TGTGCCAGCAGGGGTACCCGGACAGTCACCGGGGAGCTGTTTTTT
-,TRBJ2-5,TRBV9,TRBD2,CASSVAWLAEETQYF,TGTGCCAGCAGCGTAGCTTGGCTAGCGGAAGAGACCCAGTACTTC
-,TRBJ2-1,TRBV27,-,CASSKNIAESSYNEQFF,TGTGCCAGCAGTAAGAACATAGCGGAGAGCTCCTACAATGAGCAGTTCTTC
-,TRBJ1-3,TRBV9,-,CASSETSRGGNTIYF,TGTGCCAGCAGCGAGACCAGCAGGGGTGGAAACACCATATATTTT
-,TRBJ2-7,TRBV7-2,TRBD2,CASSGTGLAGGQYEQYF,TGTGCCAGCAGCGGGACCGGACTAGCGGGGGGGCAGTACGAGCAGTACTTC
-,TRBJ2-1,TRBV5-1,-,CASSPYGVGYNEQFF,TGCGCCAGCAGCCCCTACGGGGTCGGCTACAATGAGCAGTTCTTC
few,TRBJ1-2,TRBV4-3,-,CASRQAGAPGGYTF,TGCGCCAGCAGGCAGGCAGGGGCTCCGGGAGGCTACACCTTC
-,TRBJ1-1,TRBV12-3/TRBV12-4,-,CASSSLGAEAFF,TGTGCCAGCAGTTCCTTGGGAGCTGAAGCTTTCTTT
-,TRBJ1-1,TRBV6-5,TRBD1,CATGGQKYTEAFF,TGTGCCACAGGGGGACAGAAATACACTGAAGCTTTCTTT
-,TRBJ2-3,TRBV6-5,TRBD2,CASTSFGGGTDTQYF,TGTGCCAGCACCTCCTTCGGGGGGGGGACAGATACGCAGTATTTT
-,TRBJ1-5,TRBV5-6,TRBD1,CASSLRGPNQPQHF,TGTGCCAGCAGCTTGAGGGGGCCCAATCAGCCCCAGCATTTT
few,TRBJ2-2,TRBV5-1,TRBD1,CASSSGQGGAGELFF,TGCGCCAGCAGCTCGGGACAGGGTGGAGCCGGGGAGCTGTTTTTT
-,TRBJ2-1,TRBV29-1,TRBD2,CSVASGGAKLF,TGCAGCGTTGCCAGCGGGGGGGCCAAGCTCTTC
-,TRBJ2-1,TRBV3-1/TRBV3-2,-,CASSQVGRVGNEQFF,TGTGCCAGCAGCCAAGTGGGCAGGGTCGGCAATGAGCAGTTCTTC
-,TRBJ2-1,TRBV6-5,-,CASTLSDYGYNEQFF,TGTGCCAGCACCCTGAGCGACTACGGATACAATGAGCAGTTCTTC
-,TRBJ2-1,TRBV3-1/TRBV3-2,TRBD2,CASSQSFGSGGAPLNEQFF,TGTGCCAGCAGCCAGTCATTCGGAAGCGGGGGGGCCCCCCTCAATGAGCAGTTCTTC